This T cell receptor beta chain emerged from a study of blood T cell repertoires in COVID-19. In the study overall: Samples came from the United States, Italy and Spain, spanning acute and convalescent COVID-19. Sample material is recorded as cDNA or gDNA derived from T cells, B-cell-depleted T cells, or PBMCs.

CDR1 is MDHEN, CDR2 SYDVKM, per germline. The CDR3 sequence is 16 residues long. The junction had 12 bases not matched to a gene; V was cut back by 7 bases and J by 5 bases. Authors' methods: Researchers report that nucleated cell counts were estimated from reference gene primer amplification. Clones were sequenced by immunoSEQ multiplex PCR, and TCRdb holds only the in-frame ones, with some missing. For V, J and clone size, that table is used; D and trimming come from the DNA. The top ten hold roughly 4.6% of the sample, which has 90,000 to 120,000 clones, 84% seen once. Sequencing input: peripheral blood. This TCR was sampled from a human donor in a cohort sampled during active COVID-19. V is TRBV28 and J is TRBJ2-5, with 11 bases matching TRBD1. The CDR3 DNA reads TGTGCCAGCACCCCCGCCCGGACAGGGGGCTGGGAGACCCAGTACTTC. Its translation is CASTPARTGGWETQYF.